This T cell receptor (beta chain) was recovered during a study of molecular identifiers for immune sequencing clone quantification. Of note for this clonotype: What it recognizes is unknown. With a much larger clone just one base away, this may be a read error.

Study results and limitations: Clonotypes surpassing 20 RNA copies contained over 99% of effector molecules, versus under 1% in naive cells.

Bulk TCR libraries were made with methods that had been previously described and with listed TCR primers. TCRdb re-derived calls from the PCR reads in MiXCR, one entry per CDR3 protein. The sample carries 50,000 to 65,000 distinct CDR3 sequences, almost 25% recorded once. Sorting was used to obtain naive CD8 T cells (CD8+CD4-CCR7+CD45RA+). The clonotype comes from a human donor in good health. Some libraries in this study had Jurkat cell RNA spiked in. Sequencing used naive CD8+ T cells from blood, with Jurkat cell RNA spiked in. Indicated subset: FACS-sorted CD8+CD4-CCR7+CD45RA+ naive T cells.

CDR3: CASRSGLAGVFTDTQYF. The CDR3 DNA reads as TGTGCCAGCCGCTCTGGACTAGCGGGAGTTTTCACAGATACGCAGTATTTT. The genes are TRBV7-2 and TRBJ2-3; 13 bases fit TRBD2. This CDR3 is built from 17 residues. The ends lost 8 bases at V and 2 bases at J; junction bases unmatched: 10. Germline assignment: CDR1 SGHTA and CDR2 FQGNSA.